Below are 5 T cell receptor beta chains sequenced from a single sample in a study of cytomegalovirus exposure and HLA in healthy donors. The PCR was carried out with 60 Vbeta primers and 13 Jbeta primers. Only in-frame clones appear in the TCRdb table, and some are missing; sequencing was by immunoSEQ multiplex PCR. The table includes approximately 150,000 clones, roughly 85% detected once. Sequenced input: PBMCs. Source of these receptors: a man under 40 in good health and CMV-seronegative.

This chain connects TRBV30 to TRBJ1-4; D unresolved. CDR3 size: 13 residues. V was pared by 2 bases and J by 8 bases, with 12 bases between. The V gene's germline CDR1 is GTSNPN and CDR2 SVGIG (reference sequence). The CDR3 is CAWSRRVGEKLFF. The CDR3, as DNA: TGTGCCTGGAGTAGGAGGGTAGGGGAAAAACTGTTTTTT.

This clone was seen only once. The chain uses TRBV11-2 and TRBJ1-6; 7 bases are a match to TRBD1. The CDR3 extends over 16 amino acids. The germline V gene has CDR1 SGHAT and CDR2 FQNNGV. V lost 2 bases to trimming and J lost 9 bases; unmatched junction nucleotides: 10. CDR3 loop: CASSLWDRNRGSPLHF. DNA for the CDR3: TGTGCCAGCAGCTTATGGGACAGAAACAGAGGTTCACCCCTCCACTTT.

The chain is built from TRBV2 and TRBJ2-3; D unresolved. The CDR3 extends over 16 amino acids. The germline V and J ends were trimmed by 2 bases and 0 bases, with 12 bases remaining between them. Germline CDR1 reads SNHLY; CDR2 reads FYNNEI. In nucleotides, the CDR3 is TGTGCCAGCAGTGAAAGCGTCACCGCTAGCACAGATACGCAGTATTTT. Translation: CASSESVTASTDTQYF.

This clone was detected only a few times. The chain recombines TRBV5-8 with TRBJ1-5; D is undetermined. Trimming took off 4 bases at V and 4 bases at J, with 9 bases between the two ends. CDR1 is SGHTS and CDR2 is YDEGEE in the germline V gene. The CDR3 sequence is 13 residues long. The CDR3 spells CASSLVTNQPQHF. CDR3 coding DNA: TGTGCCAGCAGCCTTGTTACTAATCAGCCCCAGCATTTT.

The chain has TRBV28 and TRBJ1-4; 8 nucleotides match TRBD1. Germline V CDR1 and CDR2: MDHEN, SYDVKM. This CDR3 has 14 residues. The trim removed 2 bases at V and 7 bases at J, leaving 3 bases unmatched. CDR3: CASSLQGASEKLFF. CDR3 nucleotide sequence: TGTGCCAGCAGTTTACAGGGGGCGAGTGAAAAACTGTTTTTT. Together with reference TRBV28 and TRBJ1-4, the CDR3 gives the full variable domain: DVKVTQSSRYLVKRTGEKVFLECVQDMDHENMFWYRQDPGLGLRLIYFSYDVKMKEKGDIPEGYSVSREKKERFSLILESASTNQTSMYLCASSLQGASEKLFFGSGTQLSVL.